The TCR beta chain described here comes from a study of Ad26.COV2.S vaccination and SARS-CoV-2 variants. Study-level background: Donor was in the COV1001 Ad26.COV2.S trial arm.

TCRdb keeps only in-frame clones here, not all; method: immunoSEQ multiplex PCR. The sample lists hundreds of thousands of clones, 80% to 90% occurring once. Specified treatment: some 20 received Ad26.COV2.S at low or high dose, single or two shots; a few received placebo; per-sample allocation not given. Vaccine and placebo recipients were sampled on day 63 after the first injection. This CDR3 is 13 amino acids long. Trimming stripped 0 bases from V and 5 bases from J, with 7 bases between. Looked up from germline, CDR1 is SGHRS and CDR2 is YFSETQ. General study results and limits: Responses of T cells in total may have been underestimated by the TCR breadth and depth analyses.

Comment on this clone: The antigen is unknown.

This receptor was identified in a person aged 18-65 years who received the Ad26.COV2.S COVID-19 vaccine or a placebo. The rearrangement joins TRBV5-1 to TRBJ2-3; D call uncertain. The specimen was peripheral blood, collected in a trial of Ad26.COV2.S vaccine versus placebo. The CDR3 sequence is CASSLEYGDTQYF. DNA for the CDR3: TGCGCCAGCAGCTTGGAATATGGAGATACGCAGTATTTT.